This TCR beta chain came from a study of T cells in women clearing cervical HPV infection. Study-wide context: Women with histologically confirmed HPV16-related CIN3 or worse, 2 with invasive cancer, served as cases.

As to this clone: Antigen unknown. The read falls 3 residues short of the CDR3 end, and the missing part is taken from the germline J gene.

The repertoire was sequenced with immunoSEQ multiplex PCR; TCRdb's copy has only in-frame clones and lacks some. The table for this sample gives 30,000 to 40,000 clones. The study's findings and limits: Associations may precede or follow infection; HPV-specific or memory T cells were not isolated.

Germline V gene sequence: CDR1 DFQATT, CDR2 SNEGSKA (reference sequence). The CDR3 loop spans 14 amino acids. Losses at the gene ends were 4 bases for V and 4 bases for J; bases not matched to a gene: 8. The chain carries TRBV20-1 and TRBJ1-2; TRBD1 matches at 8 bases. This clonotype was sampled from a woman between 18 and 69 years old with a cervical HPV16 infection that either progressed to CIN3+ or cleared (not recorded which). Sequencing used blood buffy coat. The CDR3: CSAMNDRGGYGYTF. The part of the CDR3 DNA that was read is TGCAGTGCTATGAACGACAGGGGCGGCTATGGC.